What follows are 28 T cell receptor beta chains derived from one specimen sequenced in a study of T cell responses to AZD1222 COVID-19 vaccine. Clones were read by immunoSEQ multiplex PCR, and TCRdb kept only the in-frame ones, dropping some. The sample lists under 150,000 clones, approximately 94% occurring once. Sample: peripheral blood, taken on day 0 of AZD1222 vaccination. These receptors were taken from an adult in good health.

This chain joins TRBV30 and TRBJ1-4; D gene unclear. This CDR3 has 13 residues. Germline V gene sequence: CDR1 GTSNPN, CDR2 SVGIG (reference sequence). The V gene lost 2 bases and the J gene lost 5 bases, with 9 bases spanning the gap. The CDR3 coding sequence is TGTGCCTGGAGTCCATCAGGAAATGAAAAACTGTTTTTT. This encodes CAWSPSGNEKLFF.

CDR3 sequence reads: CASSYRQGGGTGELFF. The CDR3 DNA sequence: TGCGCCAGCAGCTATAGACAGGGAGGGGGCACCGGGGAGCTGTTTTTT. V and J are TRBV23-1 and TRBJ2-2; D could derive from TRBD1 or TRBD2 (7 bases each). TRBV23-1 is recorded as an ORF, its role being uncertain. The V end lost 6 bases, the J end lost 4 bases, and 18 bases lay between the germline ends. This CDR3 has 16 residues.

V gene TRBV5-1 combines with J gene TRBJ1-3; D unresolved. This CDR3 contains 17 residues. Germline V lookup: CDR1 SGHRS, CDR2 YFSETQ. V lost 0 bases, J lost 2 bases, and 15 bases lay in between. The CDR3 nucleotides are TGCGCCAGCAGCTTGGACCCACTTGGAGCGACTGGAAACACCATATATTTT. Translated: CASSLDPLGATGNTIYF.

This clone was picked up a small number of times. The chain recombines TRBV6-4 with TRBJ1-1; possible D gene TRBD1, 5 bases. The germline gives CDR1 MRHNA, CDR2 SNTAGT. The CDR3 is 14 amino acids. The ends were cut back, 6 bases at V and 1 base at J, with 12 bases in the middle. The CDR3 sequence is CASSRDGQNTEAFF. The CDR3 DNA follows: TGTGCCAGCAGCAGGGACGGTCAGAACACTGAAGCTTTCTTT.

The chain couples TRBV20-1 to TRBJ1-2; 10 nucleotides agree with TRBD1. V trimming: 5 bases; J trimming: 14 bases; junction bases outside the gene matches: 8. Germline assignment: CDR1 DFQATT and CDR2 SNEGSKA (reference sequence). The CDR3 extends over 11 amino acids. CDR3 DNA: TGCAGTGCTGACAGGGGGCAACGTTGGACCTTC. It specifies CSADRGQRWTF.

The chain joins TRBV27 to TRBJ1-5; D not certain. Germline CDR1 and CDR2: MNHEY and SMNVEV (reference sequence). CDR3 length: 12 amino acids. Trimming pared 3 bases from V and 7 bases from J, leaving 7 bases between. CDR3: CASSFRGQPQHF. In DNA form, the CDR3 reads TGTGCCAGCAGTTTTCGTGGGCAGCCCCAGCATTTT.

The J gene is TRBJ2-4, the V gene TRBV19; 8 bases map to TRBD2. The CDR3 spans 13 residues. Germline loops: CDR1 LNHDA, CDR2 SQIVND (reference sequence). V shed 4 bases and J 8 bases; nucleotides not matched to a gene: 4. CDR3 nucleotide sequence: TGTGCCAGTAGTACGGGACTAGAAGACATTCAGTACTTC. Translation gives CASSTGLEDIQYF.

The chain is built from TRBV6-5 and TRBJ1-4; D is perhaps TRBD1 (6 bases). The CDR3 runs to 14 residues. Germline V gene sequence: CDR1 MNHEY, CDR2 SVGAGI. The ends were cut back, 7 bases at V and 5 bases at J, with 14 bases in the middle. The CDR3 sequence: CASTNWGTNEKLFF. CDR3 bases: TGTGCCAGCACCAACTGGGGGACAAATGAAAAACTGTTTTTT.

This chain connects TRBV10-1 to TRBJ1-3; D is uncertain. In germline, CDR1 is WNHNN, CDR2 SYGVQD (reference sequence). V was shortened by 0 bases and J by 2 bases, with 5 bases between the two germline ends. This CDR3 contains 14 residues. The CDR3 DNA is TGCGCCAGCAGTGAGTCGATAACTGGAAACACCATATATTTT. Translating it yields CASSESITGNTIYF.

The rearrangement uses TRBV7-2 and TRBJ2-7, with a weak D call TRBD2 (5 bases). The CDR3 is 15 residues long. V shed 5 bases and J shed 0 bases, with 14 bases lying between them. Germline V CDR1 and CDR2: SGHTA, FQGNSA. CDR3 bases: TGTGCCAGCAGCGAGGGTCATTGGGACTCCTACGAGCAGTACTTC. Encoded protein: CASSEGHWDSYEQYF. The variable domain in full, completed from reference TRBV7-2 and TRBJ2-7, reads GAGVSQSPSNKVTEKGKDVELRCDPISGHTALYWYRQSLGQGLEFLIYFQGNSAPDKSGLPSDRFSAERTGGSVSTLTIQRTQQEDSAVYLCASSEGHWDSYEQYFGPGTRLTVT.

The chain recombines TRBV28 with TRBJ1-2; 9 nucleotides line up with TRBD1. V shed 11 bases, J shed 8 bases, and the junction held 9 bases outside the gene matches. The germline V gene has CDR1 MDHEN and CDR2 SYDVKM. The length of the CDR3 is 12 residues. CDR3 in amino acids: CAGHGTGFGYTF. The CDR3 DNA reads TGTGCCGGACACGGGACAGGGTTCGGCTACACCTTC.

CDR3 DNA: TGTGCCAGCAGTGAAGCGCTTGGGGGGGCGTACGAGCAGTACTTC. It codes for CASSEALGGAYEQYF. This chain uses TRBV6-1 with TRBJ2-7; D possibly corresponds to TRBD2 (7 bases). Germline-derived CDR1 and CDR2 are MNHNS and SASEGT. This CDR3 has 15 residues. The V gene lost 0 bases and the J gene lost 4 bases, with 13 bases spanning the gap.

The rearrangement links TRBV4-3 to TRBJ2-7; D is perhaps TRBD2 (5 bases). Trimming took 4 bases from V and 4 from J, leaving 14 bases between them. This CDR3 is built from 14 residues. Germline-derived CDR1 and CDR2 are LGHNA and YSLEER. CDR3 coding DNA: TGCGCCAGCAGCCTCCGGGGATCCGATTACGAGCAGTACTTC. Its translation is CASSLRGSDYEQYF.

The chain's CDR3 is CASSLSGIRNTIYF. For the CDR3, the DNA is TGTGCCAGCAGCTTGTCGGGAATCCGAAACACCATATATTTT. This chain uses TRBV5-6 with TRBJ1-3, with unresolved D. This CDR3 is built from 14 residues. Trimming pared 1 base from V and 5 bases from J, leaving 10 bases between. The V gene's germline CDR1 is SGHDT and CDR2 YYEEEE.

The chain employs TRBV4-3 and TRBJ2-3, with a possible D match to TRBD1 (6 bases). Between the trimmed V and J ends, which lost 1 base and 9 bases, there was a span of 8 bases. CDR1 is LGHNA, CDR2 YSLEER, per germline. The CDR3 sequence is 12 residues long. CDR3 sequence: CASSQGRGTQYF. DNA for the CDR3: TGCGCCAGCAGCCAAGGTAGGGGGACGCAGTATTTT.

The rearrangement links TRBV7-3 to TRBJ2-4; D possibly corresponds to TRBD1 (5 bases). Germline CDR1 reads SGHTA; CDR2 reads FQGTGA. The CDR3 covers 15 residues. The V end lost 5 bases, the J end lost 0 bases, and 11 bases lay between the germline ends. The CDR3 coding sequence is TGTGCCAGCAGCCCGACAGAACTAGCCAAAAACATTCAGTACTTC. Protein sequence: CASSPTELAKNIQYF.

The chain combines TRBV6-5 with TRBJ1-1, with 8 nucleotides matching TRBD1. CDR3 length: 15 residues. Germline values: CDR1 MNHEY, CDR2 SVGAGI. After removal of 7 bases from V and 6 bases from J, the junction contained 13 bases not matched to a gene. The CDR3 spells CASTYGVQGASEAFF. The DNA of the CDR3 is TGTGCCAGCACCTACGGTGTGCAGGGGGCGTCTGAAGCTTTCTTT.

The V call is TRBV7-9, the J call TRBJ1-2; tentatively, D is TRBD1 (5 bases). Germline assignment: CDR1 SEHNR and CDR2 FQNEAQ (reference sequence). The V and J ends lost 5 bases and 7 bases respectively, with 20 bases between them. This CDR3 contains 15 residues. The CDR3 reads CASSIGRGQGGGYTF. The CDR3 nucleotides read TGTGCCAGCAGCATAGGGAGGGGCCAGGGAGGTGGCTACACCTTC.

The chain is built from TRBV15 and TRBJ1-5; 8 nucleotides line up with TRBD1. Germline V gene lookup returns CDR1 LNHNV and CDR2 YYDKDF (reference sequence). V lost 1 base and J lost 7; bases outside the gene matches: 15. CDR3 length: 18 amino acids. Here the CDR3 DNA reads TGTGCCACCAGCAGAGTCCCGGACAGGGAAAGGGGCCGGCAGCCCCAGCATTTT. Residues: CATSRVPDRERGRQPQHF.

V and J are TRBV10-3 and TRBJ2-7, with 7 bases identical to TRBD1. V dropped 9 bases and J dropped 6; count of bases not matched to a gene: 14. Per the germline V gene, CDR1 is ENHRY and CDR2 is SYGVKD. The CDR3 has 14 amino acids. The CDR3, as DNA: TGTGCCATTCAATCGACAGGGTCACAAGGCGAGCAGTACTTC. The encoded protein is CAIQSTGSQGEQYF.

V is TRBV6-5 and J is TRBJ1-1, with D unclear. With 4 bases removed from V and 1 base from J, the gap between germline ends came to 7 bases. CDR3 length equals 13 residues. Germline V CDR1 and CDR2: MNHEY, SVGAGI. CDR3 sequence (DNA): TGTGCCAGCAGTTCTAGGGCGAACACTGAAGCTTTCTTT. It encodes CASSSRANTEAFF.

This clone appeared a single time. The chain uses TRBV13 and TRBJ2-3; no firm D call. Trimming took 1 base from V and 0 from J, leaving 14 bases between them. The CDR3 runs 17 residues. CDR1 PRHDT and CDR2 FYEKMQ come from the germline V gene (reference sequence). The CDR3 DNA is TGTGCCAGCAGCTTAGCCCTTACCGGCTATAGCACAGATACGCAGTATTTT. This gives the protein CASSLALTGYSTDTQYF.

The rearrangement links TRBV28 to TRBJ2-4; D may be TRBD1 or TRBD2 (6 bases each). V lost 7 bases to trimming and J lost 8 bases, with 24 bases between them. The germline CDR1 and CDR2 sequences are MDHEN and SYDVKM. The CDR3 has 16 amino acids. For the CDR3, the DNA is TGTGCCAGCACCGACCGCCCGGGGGCGAGTAAGGACATTCAGTACTTC. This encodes CASTDRPGASKDIQYF. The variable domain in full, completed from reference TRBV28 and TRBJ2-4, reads DVKVTQSSRYLVKRTGEKVFLECVQDMDHENMFWYRQDPGLGLRLIYFSYDVKMKEKGDIPEGYSVSREKKERFSLILESASTNQTSMYLCASTDRPGASKDIQYFGAGTRLSVL.

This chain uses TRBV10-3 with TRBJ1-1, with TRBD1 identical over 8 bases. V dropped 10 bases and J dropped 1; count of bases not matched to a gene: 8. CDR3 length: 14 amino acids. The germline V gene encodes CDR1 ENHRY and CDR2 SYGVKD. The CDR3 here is CASSFGTGNTEAFF. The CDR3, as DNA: TGTGCCAGCTCCTTCGGGACAGGGAACACTGAAGCTTTCTTT.

CDR3: CASSIPRPGRVFWTEAFF. CDR3 nucleotide sequence: TGTGCCAGTAGTATCCCTCGGCCAGGGCGAGTTTTCTGGACTGAAGCTTTCTTT. The genes are TRBV19 and TRBJ1-1; TRBD1 is a possible D gene (5 bases). The V gene's germline CDR1 is LNHDA and CDR2 SQIVND (reference sequence). V lost 3 bases, J lost 5 bases, and 25 bases lay in between. This CDR3 has 18 residues.

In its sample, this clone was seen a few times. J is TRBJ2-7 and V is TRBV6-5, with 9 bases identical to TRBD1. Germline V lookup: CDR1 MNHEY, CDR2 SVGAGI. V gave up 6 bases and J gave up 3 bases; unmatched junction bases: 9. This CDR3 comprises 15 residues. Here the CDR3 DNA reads TGTGCCAGCAGCGATTGGACAGGGGCCCTCTACGAGCAGTACTTC. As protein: CASSDWTGALYEQYF.

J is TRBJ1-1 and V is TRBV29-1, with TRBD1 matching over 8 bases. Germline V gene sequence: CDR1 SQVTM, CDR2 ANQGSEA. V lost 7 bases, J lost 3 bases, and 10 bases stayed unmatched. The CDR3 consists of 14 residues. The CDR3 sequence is CSALPDRADTEAFF. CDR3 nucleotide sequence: TGCAGCGCCCTCCCGGACAGGGCCGACACTGAAGCTTTCTTT.

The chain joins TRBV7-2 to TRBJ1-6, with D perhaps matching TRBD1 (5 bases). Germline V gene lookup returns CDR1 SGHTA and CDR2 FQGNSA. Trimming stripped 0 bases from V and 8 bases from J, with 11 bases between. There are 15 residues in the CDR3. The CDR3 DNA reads TGTGCCAGCAGCTTAGCACCGCAGGGATATTCACCCCTCCACTTT. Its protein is CASSLAPQGYSPLHF.